This TCR beta chain was obtained from a study of control samples from healthy donors and cancer patients. Trimming took off 1 base at V and 5 bases at J, with 7 bases between the two ends. Germline loops: CDR1 SGHAT, CDR2 FQNNGV. The CDR3 runs to 13 residues. Some clones are missing from TCRdb's copy, which holds only in-frame ones; the method was immunoSEQ multiplex PCR. The data show fewer than 500,000 clones, 80% to 95% seen once. The chain combines TRBV11-2 with TRBJ2-3; D unresolved. This sequence was found in a middle-aged man with head and neck cancer. Sequenced material: PBMCs. CDR3 bases: TGTGCCAGCAGCTTAGTCACGGAAGATACGCAGTATTTT. Amino acid sequence: CASSLVTEDTQYF.